The 10 T cell receptor beta chains reported below all come from one sample, sequenced in a study of blood T cell repertoires in COVID-19. The method was immunoSEQ multiplex PCR; TCRdb's version includes in-frame clones alone and lacks a portion of them. The data hold over 60,000 clones, with 85% to 90% observed a single time. Specimen: peripheral blood. All receptors come from a man older than 75 with acute or convalescent COVID-19.

In this sample, this clone turned up once. The chain uses TRBV12-3 or TRBV12-4 and TRBJ1-2; D gene uncertain. V was shortened by 5 bases and J by 6 bases, with 13 bases between the two germline ends. CDR3 size: 13 residues. This chain's CDR3 is CASSTGPGNGYTF. Written as DNA, the CDR3 is TGTGCCAGCAGTACCGGGCCGGGGAATGGCTACACCTTC.

This clone was counted a single time. The V gene is TRBV5-1, the J gene TRBJ1-6; D may be TRBD1 (6 bases). CDR1 is SGHRS and CDR2 is YFSETQ in the germline V gene. The CDR3 totals 13 residues. The V end was cut by 5 bases, the J end by 6 bases, with 9 bases between. The DNA of the CDR3 is TGCGCCAGCAGTTACAGGGTTAATTCACCCCTCCACTTT. Amino acid sequence: CASSYRVNSPLHF.

The chain recombines TRBV19 with TRBJ2-3, with D hard to call. Trimming removed 2 bases from V and 4 bases from J, with 10 bases in between. The CDR3 runs 14 residues. Germline V gives CDR1 LNHDA, CDR2 SQIVND (reference sequence). The CDR3 loop is CASSIFLGPDTQYF. The DNA for the CDR3 is TGTGCCAGTAGTATATTCCTAGGCCCAGATACGCAGTATTTT.

The chain recombines TRBV7-9 with TRBJ1-5; 7 bases line up with TRBD1. V shed 5 bases, J shed 6 bases, and the junction held 7 bases outside the gene matches. Germline assignment: CDR1 SEHNR and CDR2 FQNEAQ (reference sequence). CDR3 length equals 14 residues. The CDR3 sequence is CASSPRDSFQPQHF. The CDR3 coding sequence is TGTGCCAGCAGCCCCCGGGACAGTTTTCAGCCCCAGCATTTT. Complete variable domain (other parts from reference TRBV7-9 and TRBJ1-5): DTGVSQNPRHKITKRGQNVTFRCDPISEHNRLYWYRQTLGQGPEFLTYFQNEAQLEKSRLLSDRFSAERPKGSFSTLEIQRTEQGDSAMYLCASSPRDSFQPQHFGDGTRLSIL.

In this sample, this clone turned up once. The rearrangement uses TRBV2 and TRBJ1-5, with unresolved D. CDR1 and CDR2 from the germline V gene are SNHLY and FYNNEI. CDR3 length: 14 residues. Trimming shortened V by 1 base and J by 3 bases, and 7 bases separated the two germline ends. The CDR3, as DNA: TGTGCCAGCAGTGAAGGGCAGAACAATCAGCCCCAGCATTTT. Encoded protein: CASSEGQNNQPQHF.

The chain recombines TRBV2 with TRBJ2-2; D is undetermined. This CDR3 spans 12 amino acids. CDR1 SNHLY and CDR2 FYNNEI come from the germline V gene. Trimming cost V 7 bases and J 0 bases, with 3 bases left between them. This CDR3 is CASTANTGELFF. CDR3 coding DNA: TGTGCCAGCACGGCGAACACCGGGGAGCTGTTTTTT. Full variable domain (missing parts from reference TRBV2 and TRBJ2-2): EPEVTQTPSHQVTQMGQEVILRCVPISNHLYFYWYRQILGQKVEFLVSFYNNEISEKSEIFDDQFSVERPDGSNFTLKIRSTKLEDSAMYFCASTANTGELFFGEGSRLTVL.

The V call is TRBV6-4, the J call TRBJ2-5; 9 nucleotides line up with TRBD2. CDR3 length equals 15 residues. CDR1 MRHNA and CDR2 SNTAGT come from the germline V gene. V was clipped by 4 bases and J by 5 bases; unmatched bases: 8. CDR3 in amino acids: CASSAEAGGLETQYF. The DNA for the CDR3 is TGTGCCAGCAGTGCGGAGGCGGGGGGGCTGGAGACCCAGTACTTC.

This clone was detected only once. The chain employs TRBV30 and TRBJ1-3, with 7 bases that match TRBD1. The germline CDR1 and CDR2 sequences are GTSNPN and SVGIG (reference sequence). The CDR3 runs 14 residues. The J segment lost 0 bases and the V segment lost 5 bases, leaving 4 bases of the junction unmatched. The CDR3 loop reads CAWATGHSGNTIYF. The CDR3 nucleotides read TGTGCCTGGGCGACAGGGCACTCTGGAAACACCATATATTTT.

The rearrangement uses TRBV5-1 and TRBJ2-2; TRBD1 matches 8 bases. The CDR3 runs to 16 residues. With 4 bases clipped from V and 4 bases from J, the junction kept 9 bases outside the gene matches. The V gene's germline CDR1 is SGHRS and CDR2 YFSETQ. Here the CDR3 reads CASSLGQGSSTGELFF. The DNA of the CDR3 is TGCGCCAGCAGCCTCGGACAGGGTTCGAGCACCGGGGAGCTGTTTTTT.

This clone was counted a few times. This chain uses TRBV25-1 with TRBJ1-1; 9 nucleotides agree with TRBD1. Germline-derived CDR1 and CDR2 are MGHDK and SYGVNS. The CDR3 runs to 15 residues. V was clipped by 4 bases and J by 2 bases; unmatched bases: 5. The CDR3 DNA sequence: TGTGCCAGCAGTGTGGGACAGGGCTTAAACACTGAAGCTTTCTTT. Its protein is CASSVGQGLNTEAFF.